This TCR beta chain was documented in a study of identical twins. The CDR3 extends over 15 amino acids. The V gene end was trimmed by 4 bases and the J gene end by 8 bases; junction bases not matched to a gene: 5. Looked up from germline, CDR1 is SGHRS and CDR2 is YFSETQ. One entry per CDR3 protein results from TCRdb running MiXCR on the 5' RACE reads. In the table there are roughly 250,000 distinct CDR3 sequences, about an eighth of which are singletons. This clonotype turned up a few times. Sequenced material: memory (CD45RO+) T cells sorted from blood. This TCR was sampled from a woman aged 18 to 35 in good health. The chain links TRBV5-1 to TRBJ2-1, with 14 nucleotides matching TRBD2. The CDR3 coding sequence is TGCGCCAGCAGCACAGGGACTAGCGGGAGTCATGAGCAGTTCTTC. Its protein is CASSTGTSGSHEQFF.